Below are 3 T cell receptor beta chains sequenced from a single sample in a study of T cells in Graves' hyperthyroidism and ophthalmopathy. The investigators amplified TCR beta CDR3 regions from RNA transcripts. Researchers ran a first-round RT-PCR on the TCR CDR3 using the HTBI primer set. TCRdb recomputed calls from the multiplex PCR reads with MiXCR, one row per CDR3 protein. The table includes roughly 650,000 distinct CDR3 sequences, more than 15% detected once. Sequencing was done on a sample of blood. The source of these receptors is a woman in her thirties or forties with Graves' ophthalmopathy.

Notes on this clonotype: This clone may be a read error of a much larger clone one base away. This chain uses TRBV18 with TRBJ2-7; maybe TRBD1 (6 bases). CDR3 length: 15 amino acids. V lost 3 bases and J 3 bases, leaving 15 bases between the germline ends. In germline, CDR1 is KGHSH, CDR2 LQKENI. DNA of the CDR3: TGTGCCAGCTCACCCTCCACAGGGTTGGGCTACGAGCAGTACTTC. This codes for CASSPSTGLGYEQYF.

The table lists this clonotype with many counts. V usage is TRBV10-3 and J usage is TRBJ2-1; 7 nucleotides match TRBD2. CDR3 size: 16 residues. Germline trimming cut 0 bases from V and 6 bases from J; bases unmatched to any gene: 8. Germline loops: CDR1 ENHRY, CDR2 SYGVKD. This CDR3 is CAISESEAGPLNEQFF. DNA for the CDR3: TGTGCCATCAGTGAGTCGGAAGCGGGACCCCTCAATGAGCAGTTCTTC.

The genes are TRBV5-4 and TRBJ2-1, with 12 positions matching TRBD2. CDR3 length: 16 residues. The trim removed 9 bases at V and 5 bases at J, leaving 12 bases unmatched. Per germline, CDR1 SGHNT and CDR2 YYREEE (reference sequence). DNA for the CDR3: TGTGCCACAGGGACACCGACTAGCGGGAGCAACAATGAGCAGTTCTTC. This sequence encodes CATGTPTSGSNNEQFF.